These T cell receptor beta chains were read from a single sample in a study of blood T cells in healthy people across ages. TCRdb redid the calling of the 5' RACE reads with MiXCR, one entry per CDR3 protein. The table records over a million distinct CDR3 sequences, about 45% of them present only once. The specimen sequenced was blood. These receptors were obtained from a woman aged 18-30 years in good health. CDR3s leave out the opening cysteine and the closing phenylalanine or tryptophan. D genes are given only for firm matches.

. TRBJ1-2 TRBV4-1 ASSQETRDRPGYT
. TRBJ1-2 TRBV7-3 ASSLQRTSGYT
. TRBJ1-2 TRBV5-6 ASSLLTGYNYGYT
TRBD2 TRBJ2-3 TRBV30 AWRPGLAGTDTQY
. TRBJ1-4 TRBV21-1 ASIHRGRREKLF
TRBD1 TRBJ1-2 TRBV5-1 ASSLANRGSYGYT
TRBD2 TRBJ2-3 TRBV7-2 ASSSPIGLAASTDTQY
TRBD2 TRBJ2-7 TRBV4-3 ASSQETSGSSYEQY
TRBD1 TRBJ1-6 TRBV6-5 ASSYVDREDSPLH
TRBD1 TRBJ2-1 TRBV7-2 ASSPRQGLIGNEQF
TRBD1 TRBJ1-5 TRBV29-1 SVRTGNQPQH
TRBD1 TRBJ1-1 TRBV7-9 ASSSASYRGQGTEAF
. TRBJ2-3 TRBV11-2 ASGTWVTDTQY
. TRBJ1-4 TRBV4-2 ASSQVSQGGEKLF
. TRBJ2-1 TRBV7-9 ASSYPEGLPLYNEQF
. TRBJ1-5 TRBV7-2 ASSLAAVSNQPQH
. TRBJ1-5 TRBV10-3 AISVSGPFSNQPQH
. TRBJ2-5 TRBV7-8 ASSPAVALYNEQY
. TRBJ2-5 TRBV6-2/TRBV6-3 ASSYPSETQY
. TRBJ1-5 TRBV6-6 ASSYNGHYNQPQH
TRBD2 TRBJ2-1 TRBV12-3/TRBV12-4 ASSLGSSGSHEQF
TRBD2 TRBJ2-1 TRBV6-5 ASSYDAASGILEQF
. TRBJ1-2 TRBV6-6 ASSSLGPLGPYGYT
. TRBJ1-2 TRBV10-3 AISESWAGGYT
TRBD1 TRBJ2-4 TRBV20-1 SARDARDREENIQY
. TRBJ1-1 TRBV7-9 SSSLKGAEGTEAF
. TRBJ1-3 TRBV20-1 SASPRPTSGNTIY
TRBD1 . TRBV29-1 SVRPPGTGGDEQY
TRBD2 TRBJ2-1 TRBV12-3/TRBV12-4 ASSSTGRRAREQF
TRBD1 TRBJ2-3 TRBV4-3 ASSQLTGGGTDTQY
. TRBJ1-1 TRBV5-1 ASSSGGLEAF
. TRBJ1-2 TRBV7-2 ASSLLYRAIGGYT
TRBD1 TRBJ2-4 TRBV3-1 ASSDRVGNIQY
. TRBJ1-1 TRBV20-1 SARPLNFPEAF
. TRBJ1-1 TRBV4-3 ASSQEKGPTEAF